There are many counts of the clone carrying this T cell receptor beta chain. These data originate in a study of early T cells in non-severe SARS-CoV-2 infection. The CDR3 runs to 13 residues. The V and J ends lost 7 bases and 7 bases respectively, with 13 bases between them. Germline values: CDR1 MNHNS, CDR2 SASEGT. Separate cDNA molecules each had unique molecular identifiers attached to them. A single record per CDR3 protein comes from TCRdb applying MiXCR to the 5' RACE reads. There are 25,000 to 35,000 distinct CDR3 sequences in the sample; roughly 6.6% occur only once, and less than 3% lies in the top ten.

This rearrangement joins TRBV6-1 to TRBJ2-2; no clear D gene. The receptor was isolated from an adult who was a healthcare worker with PCR-confirmed SARS-CoV-2 infection or an uninfected control (not recorded which). Sequences were obtained from whole blood. This CDR3 reads CASTERWGGELFF. The CDR3 DNA reads as TGTGCCAGCACCGAACGGTGGGGCGGGGAGCTGTTTTTT.